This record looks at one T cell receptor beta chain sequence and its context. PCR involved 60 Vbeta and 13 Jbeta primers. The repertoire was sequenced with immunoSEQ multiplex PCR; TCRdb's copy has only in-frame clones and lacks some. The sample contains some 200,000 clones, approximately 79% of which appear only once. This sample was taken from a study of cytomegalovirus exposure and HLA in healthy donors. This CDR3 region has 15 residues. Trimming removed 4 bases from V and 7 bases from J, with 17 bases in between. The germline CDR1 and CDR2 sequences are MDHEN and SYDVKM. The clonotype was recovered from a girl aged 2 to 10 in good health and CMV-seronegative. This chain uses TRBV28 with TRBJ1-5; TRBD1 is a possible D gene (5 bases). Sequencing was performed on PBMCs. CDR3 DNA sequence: TGTGCCAGCAGTTCAACCCCAGGGCTAGGACAGCCCCAGCATTTT. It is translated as CASSSTPGLGQPQHF.